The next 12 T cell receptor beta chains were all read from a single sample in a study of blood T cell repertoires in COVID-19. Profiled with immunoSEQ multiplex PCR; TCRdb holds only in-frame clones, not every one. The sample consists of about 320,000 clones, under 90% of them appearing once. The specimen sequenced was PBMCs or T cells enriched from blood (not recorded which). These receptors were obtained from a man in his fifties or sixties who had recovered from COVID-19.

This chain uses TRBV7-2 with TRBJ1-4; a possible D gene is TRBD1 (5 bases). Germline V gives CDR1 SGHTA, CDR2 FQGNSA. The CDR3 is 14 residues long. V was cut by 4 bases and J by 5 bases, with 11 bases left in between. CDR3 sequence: CASSSWGGNEKLFF. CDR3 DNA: TGTGCCAGCAGCTCATGGGGGGGGAATGAAAAACTGTTTTTT.

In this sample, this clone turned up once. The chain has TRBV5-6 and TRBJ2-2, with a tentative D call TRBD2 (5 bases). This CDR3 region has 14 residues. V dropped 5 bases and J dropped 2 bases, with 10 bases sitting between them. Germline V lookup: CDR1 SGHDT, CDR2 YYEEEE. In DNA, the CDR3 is TGTGCCAGCAGGATCGGGATCAACACCGGGGAGCTGTTTTTT. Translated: CASRIGINTGELFF.

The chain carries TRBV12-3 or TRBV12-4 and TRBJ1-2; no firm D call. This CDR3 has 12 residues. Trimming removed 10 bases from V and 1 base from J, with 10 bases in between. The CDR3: CATSASNYGYTF. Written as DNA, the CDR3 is TGTGCCACATCTGCCAGTAACTATGGCTACACCTTC.

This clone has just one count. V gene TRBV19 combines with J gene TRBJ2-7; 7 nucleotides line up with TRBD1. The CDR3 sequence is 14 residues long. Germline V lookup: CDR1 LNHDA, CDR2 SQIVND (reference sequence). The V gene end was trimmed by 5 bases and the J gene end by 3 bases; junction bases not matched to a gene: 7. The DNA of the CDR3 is TGTGCCAGTAGTTGGACAGGTTCGAACTACGAGCAGTACTTC. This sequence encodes CASSWTGSNYEQYF.

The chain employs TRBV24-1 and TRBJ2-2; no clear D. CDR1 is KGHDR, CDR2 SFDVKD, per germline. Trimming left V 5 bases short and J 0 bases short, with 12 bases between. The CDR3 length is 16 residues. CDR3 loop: CATSGHIRSNTGELFF. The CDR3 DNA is TGTGCCACCAGTGGCCACATAAGATCGAACACCGGGGAGCTGTTTTTT.

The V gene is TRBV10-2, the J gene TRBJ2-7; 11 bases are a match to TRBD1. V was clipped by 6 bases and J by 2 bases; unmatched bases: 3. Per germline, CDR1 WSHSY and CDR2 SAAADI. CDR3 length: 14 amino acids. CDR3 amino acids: CASSKDRGPYEQYF. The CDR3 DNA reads TGCGCCAGCAGCAAGGACAGGGGGCCCTACGAGCAGTACTTC.

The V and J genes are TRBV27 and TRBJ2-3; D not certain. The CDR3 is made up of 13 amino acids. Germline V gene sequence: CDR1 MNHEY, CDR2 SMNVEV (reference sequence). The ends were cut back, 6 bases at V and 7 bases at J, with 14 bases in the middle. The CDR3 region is CASSLTYANTQYF. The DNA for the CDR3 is TGTGCCAGCAGCCTAACCTACGCGAATACGCAGTATTTT.

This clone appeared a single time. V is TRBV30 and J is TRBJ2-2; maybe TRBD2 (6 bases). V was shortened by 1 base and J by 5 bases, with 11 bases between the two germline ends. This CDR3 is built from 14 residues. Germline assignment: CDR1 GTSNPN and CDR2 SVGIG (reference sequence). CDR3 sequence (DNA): TGTGCCTGGAGTGGGCTTCGGGAGACCGGGGAGCTGTTTTTT. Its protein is CAWSGLRETGELFF.

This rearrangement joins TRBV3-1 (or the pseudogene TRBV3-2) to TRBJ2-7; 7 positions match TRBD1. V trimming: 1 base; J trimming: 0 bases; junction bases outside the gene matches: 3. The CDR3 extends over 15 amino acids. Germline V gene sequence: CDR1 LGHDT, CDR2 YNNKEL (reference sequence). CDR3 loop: CASSQVGTVSYEQYF. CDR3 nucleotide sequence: TGTGCCAGCAGCCAAGTGGGGACAGTCTCCTACGAGCAGTACTTC.

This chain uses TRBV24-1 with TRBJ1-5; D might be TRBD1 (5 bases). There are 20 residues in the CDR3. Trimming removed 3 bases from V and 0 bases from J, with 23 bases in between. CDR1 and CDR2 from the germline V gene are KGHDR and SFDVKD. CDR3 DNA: TGTGCCACCAGTGATCCCCGGGACTGTGAGGAGATGAATAGCAATCAGCCCCAGCATTTT. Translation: CATSDPRDCEEMNSNQPQHF.

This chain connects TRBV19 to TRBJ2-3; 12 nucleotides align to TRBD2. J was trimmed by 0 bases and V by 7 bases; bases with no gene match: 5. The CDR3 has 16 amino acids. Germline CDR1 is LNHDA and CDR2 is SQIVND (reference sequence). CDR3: CASTGLAGFSTDTQYF. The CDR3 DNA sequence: TGTGCCAGTACGGGACTAGCGGGCTTTAGCACAGATACGCAGTATTTT. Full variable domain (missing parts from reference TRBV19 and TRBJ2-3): DGGITQSPKYLFRKEGQNVTLSCEQNLNHDAMYWYRQDPGQGLRLIYYSQIVNDFQKGDIAEGYSVSREKKESFPLTVTSAQKNPTAFYLCASTGLAGFSTDTQYFGPGTRLTVL.

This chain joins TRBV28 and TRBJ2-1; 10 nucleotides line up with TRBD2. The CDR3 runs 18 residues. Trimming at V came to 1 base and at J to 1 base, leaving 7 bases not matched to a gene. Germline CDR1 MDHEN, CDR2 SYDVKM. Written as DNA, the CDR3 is TGTGCCAGCAGTTTATTTCTAGCGGGAGTTGGGTCCTACAATGAGCAGTTCTTC. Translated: CASSLFLAGVGSYNEQFF.